One sample yielded the 23 T cell receptor beta chains listed below, sequenced in a study of shared clonotypes between healthy human individuals. Data came from immunoSEQ multiplex PCR; TCRdb stores just in-frame clones and leaves some out. The sample contains 450,000 to 650,000 clones, roughly four fifths of which appear only once. Source material: PBMCs. These receptor sequences come from a woman aged 40-49 years in good health. Some clones in this sample may be carry-over from other donors' samples.

The V and J genes are TRBV28 and TRBJ2-3; TRBD2 matches at 10 bases. This CDR3 spans 14 amino acids. J lost 5 bases, V lost 2 bases, and 1 base had no gene match. Germline assignment: CDR1 MDHEN and CDR2 SYDVKM. The CDR3 loop is CASSLPSGGDTQYF. The CDR3 nucleotides read TGTGCCAGCAGTTTACCTAGCGGGGGAGATACGCAGTATTTT.

V gene TRBV18 combines with J gene TRBJ1-4; D not resolved. Germline CDR1 reads KGHSH; CDR2 reads LQKENI. CDR3 length: 13 residues. The V and J ends lost 3 bases and 8 bases respectively, with 10 bases between them. For the CDR3, the DNA is TGTGCCAGCTCACCCGGACGGAGGGAAAAACTGTTTTTT. This encodes CASSPGRREKLFF.

CDR3 protein: CASSLDVGLSTDTQYF. CDR3 bases: TGTGCCAGCAGCTTAGATGTGGGACTATCCACAGATACGCAGTATTTT. The chain carries TRBV11-2 and TRBJ2-3; TRBD2 matches 7 bases. Germline lookup yields CDR1 SGHAT and CDR2 FQNNGV. CDR3 length equals 16 residues. V gave up 0 bases and J gave up 2 bases; unmatched junction bases: 5.

The chain links TRBV11-2 to TRBJ1-2, with D unclear. CDR1 and CDR2 from the germline V gene are SGHAT and FQNNGV. Trimming took 1 base from V and 0 from J, leaving 12 bases between them. The CDR3 is 16 residues long. CDR3 nucleotides: TGTGCCAGCAGCTTAGGATTTATTGACTCTAACTATGGCTACACCTTC. It specifies CASSLGFIDSNYGYTF.

The rearrangement uses TRBV5-4 and TRBJ2-2; 7 positions match TRBD1. V was pared by 1 base and J by 6 bases, with 9 bases of the junction left unmatched. Germline V lookup: CDR1 SGHNT, CDR2 YYREEE (reference sequence). This CDR3 is built from 16 residues. CDR3 in DNA: TGTGCCAGCAGCTTGACGGGTGACAGGGTAGCCGGGGAGCTGTTTTTT. It encodes CASSLTGDRVAGELFF.

This chain uses TRBV29-1 with TRBJ2-7; 10 bases map to TRBD2. The CDR3 has 13 residues. The V segment lost 4 bases and the J segment 3 bases; nucleotides outside the gene matches: 3. CDR1 SQVTM and CDR2 ANQGSEA come from the germline V gene. The CDR3 protein is CSVASGSYYEQYF. CDR3 bases: TGCAGCGTTGCTAGCGGGAGTTACTACGAGCAGTACTTC.

The V call is TRBV11-2, the J call TRBJ2-3; possible D gene TRBD1, 6 bases. The ends were cut back, 6 bases at V and 2 bases at J, with 12 bases in the middle. The CDR3 covers 14 residues. The V gene's germline CDR1 is SGHAT and CDR2 FQNNGV. The CDR3 coding sequence is TGTGCCAGCAGAGTCTGGGACAACACAGATACGCAGTATTTT. It specifies CASRVWDNTDTQYF.

Only one count was recorded for this clone. V and J are TRBV30 and TRBJ1-4; TRBD1 matches 7 bases. J was trimmed by 6 bases and V by 3 bases; bases with no gene match: 4. CDR1 is GTSNPN, CDR2 SVGIG, per germline (reference sequence). This CDR3 is 13 amino acids long. The CDR3 spells CAWSKRGHEKLFF. CDR3 in DNA: TGTGCCTGGAGCAAAAGGGGGCATGAAAAACTGTTTTTT.

This clone was recorded at least ten times. The rearrangement joins TRBV27 to TRBJ1-2, with a possible D match to TRBD1 (6 bases). Germline V gene lookup returns CDR1 MNHEY and CDR2 SMNVEV (reference sequence). V lost 8 bases and J lost 5, with 21 bases in between. The CDR3 length is 15 residues. The CDR3 nucleotides are TGTGCCAGCGGATTAGTCGGACAGAGTTTTTATGGCTACACCTTC. Encoded protein: CASGLVGQSFYGYTF.

The rearrangement uses TRBV9 and TRBJ1-4, with D unclear. CDR1 and CDR2 (germline): SGDLS, YYNGEE. V dropped 0 bases and J dropped 4 bases, with 7 bases sitting between them. The CDR3 is 14 residues long. In DNA, the CDR3 is TGTGCCAGCAGCGTAGCGGGGAATAATGAAAAACTGTTTTTT. This translates into CASSVAGNNEKLFF.

This rearrangement joins TRBV2 to TRBJ2-3, with TRBD2 matching over 10 bases. The CDR3 sequence is 17 residues long. Germline CDR1 reads SNHLY; CDR2 reads FYNNEI. The J segment lost 3 bases and the V segment lost 5 bases, leaving 11 bases of the junction unmatched. CDR3 DNA: TGTGCCAGCAGTCCTAGTGGGATAGCGGGAGGTACAGATACGCAGTATTTT. Residues: CASSPSGIAGGTDTQYF.

The rearrangement joins TRBV7-2 to TRBJ2-7; D remains unclear. V was trimmed by 3 bases and J by 4 bases, leaving 10 bases between them. From germline, CDR1 is SGHTA and CDR2 FQGNSA. The CDR3 consists of 13 residues. The CDR3 here is CASSFTFSYEQYF. The CDR3 bases are TGTGCCAGCAGCTTTACGTTTTCATACGAGCAGTACTTC.

This clone was seen just once. This chain connects TRBV2 to TRBJ2-1; perhaps TRBD1 as D (6 bases). CDR3 size: 15 residues. The germline V gene encodes CDR1 SNHLY and CDR2 FYNNEI. Trimming took 7 bases from V and 3 from J, leaving 16 bases between them. CDR3 nucleotide sequence: TGTGCCAGCACCTCTCCGGAACAGGGCTACAATGAGCAGTTCTTC. It encodes CASTSPEQGYNEQFF.

The rearrangement uses TRBV7-2 and TRBJ1-5; D gene uncertain. Germline V CDR1 and CDR2: SGHTA, FQGNSA. This CDR3 comprises 15 residues. Trimming cost V 0 bases and J 4 bases, with 10 bases left between them. CDR3 residues: CASSLARAGNQPQHF. The CDR3 DNA reads as TGTGCCAGCAGCTTAGCTCGGGCCGGTAATCAGCCCCAGCATTTT.

This chain joins TRBV28 and TRBJ2-7; D ambiguous. Germline values: CDR1 MDHEN, CDR2 SYDVKM. This CDR3 is 15 amino acids long. Trimming removed 2 bases from V and 1 base from J, with 12 bases in between. This CDR3 is CASSLGWTASYEQYF. CDR3 coding DNA: TGTGCCAGCAGTTTAGGGTGGACGGCGTCCTACGAGCAGTACTTC.

The J gene is TRBJ2-3, the V gene TRBV27; 7 bases agree with TRBD1. The CDR3 consists of 15 residues. The germline V gene has CDR1 MNHEY and CDR2 SMNVEV (reference sequence). The V and J ends lost 4 bases and 3 bases, in that order; junction bases with no gene match: 7. The CDR3 protein is CASSSPGQRTDTQYF. CDR3 sequence (DNA): TGTGCCAGCAGTTCACCGGGACAGAGGACAGATACGCAGTATTTT.

The CDR3 sequence: CASSFGLAGGYEQYF. CDR3 bases: TGTGCCAGCAGTTTCGGACTAGCGGGAGGCTACGAGCAGTACTTC. V usage is TRBV28 and J usage is TRBJ2-5; TRBD2 matches 14 bases. The tail of the sequence fits TRBJ2-7 better, so the J call may be wrong. Germline V gives CDR1 MDHEN, CDR2 SYDVKM. The CDR3 length is 15 residues.

Concerning this clone itself: The germline gene is not matched at one end of the junction; a read error may be the cause. The chain couples TRBV13 to TRBJ2-7; D might be TRBD1 or TRBD2, each matching 5 bases. Germline V gene lookup returns CDR1 PRHDT and CDR2 FYEKMQ (reference sequence). CDR3 length equals 14 residues. CDR3 protein: CAGRKRDGSYEQYF. CDR3 coding DNA: TGTGCCGGCAGAAAAAGGGACGGCTCCTACGAGCAGTACTTC.

There are a few counts of this clone. The chain has TRBV19 and TRBJ2-2; 7 nucleotides agree with TRBD1. CDR3 size: 14 residues. Germline CDR1 is LNHDA and CDR2 is SQIVND (reference sequence). The trim removed 8 bases at V and 3 bases at J, leaving 6 bases unmatched. The CDR3 loop is CASLGQAYTGELFF. The CDR3 DNA sequence: TGTGCCAGTCTAGGACAGGCTTACACCGGGGAGCTGTTTTTT.

The J gene is TRBJ1-2, the V gene TRBV10-3; D unresolved. The CDR3 loop spans 13 amino acids. Trimming took 4 bases from V and 4 from J, leaving 10 bases between them. The germline gives CDR1 ENHRY, CDR2 SYGVKD. The CDR3 loop is CAISGGALYGYTF. In DNA, the CDR3 is TGTGCCATCAGTGGGGGAGCGCTCTATGGCTACACCTTC.

This clone appeared a few times. The chain uses TRBV29-1 and TRBJ2-1; 7 nucleotides line up with TRBD2. This CDR3 contains 13 residues. The junction had 10 bases not matched to a gene; V was cut back by 7 bases and J by 7 bases. CDR1 SQVTM and CDR2 ANQGSEA come from the germline V gene. As DNA, the CDR3 is TGCAGCGGCGAAGGCGGGGGATTTAATGAGCAGTTCTTC. It encodes CSGEGGGFNEQFF.

The chain uses TRBV6-6 and TRBJ2-1; D is possibly TRBD1 (6 bases). Trimming removed 7 bases from V and 5 bases from J, with 18 bases in between. The CDR3 spans 15 residues. Looked up from germline, CDR1 is MNHNY and CDR2 is SVGAGI (reference sequence). CDR3 loop: CASTNRERNNNEQFF. As DNA, the CDR3 is TGTGCCAGCACCAACAGGGAGAGGAACAACAATGAGCAGTTCTTC.

CDR3 protein: CASSLERTCEQYF. DNA for the CDR3: TGTGCCAGCAGCTTGGAACGAACCTGCGAGCAGTACTTC. The chain joins TRBV5-4 to TRBJ2-7; D ambiguous. CDR3 length: 13 amino acids. The germline CDR1 and CDR2 sequences are SGHNT and YYREEE (reference sequence). Trimming stripped 0 bases from V and 6 bases from J, with 10 bases between.